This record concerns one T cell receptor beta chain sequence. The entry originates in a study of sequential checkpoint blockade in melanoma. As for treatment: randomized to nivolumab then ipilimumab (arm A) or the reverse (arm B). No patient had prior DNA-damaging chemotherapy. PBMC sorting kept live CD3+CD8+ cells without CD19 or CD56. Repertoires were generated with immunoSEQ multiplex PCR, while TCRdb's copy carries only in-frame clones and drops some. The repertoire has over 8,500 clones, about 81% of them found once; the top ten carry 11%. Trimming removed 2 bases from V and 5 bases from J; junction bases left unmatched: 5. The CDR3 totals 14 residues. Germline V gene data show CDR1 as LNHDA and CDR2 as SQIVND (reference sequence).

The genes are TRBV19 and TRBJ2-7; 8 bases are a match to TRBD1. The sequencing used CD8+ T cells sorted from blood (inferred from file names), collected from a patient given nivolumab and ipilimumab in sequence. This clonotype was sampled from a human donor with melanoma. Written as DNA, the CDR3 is TGTGCCAGTAGTATAAAGGACAGGGTGGACGAGCAGTACTTC. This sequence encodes CASSIKDRVDEQYF.